This T cell receptor (beta chain) was obtained from a study of OX40 agonist ivuxolimab in advanced cancers. Looking at the study overall: The diagnoses of dose-escalation patients were hepatocellular carcinoma, melanoma, renal cell or head and neck cancer. The eligibility criteria allowed prior anti-PD-1, anti-PD-L1 or anti-CTLA-4 therapy, and around 40% had some.

Trimming stripped 3 bases from V and 3 bases from J, with 18 bases between. The CDR3 consists of 17 residues. The germline gives CDR1 SGHVS, CDR2 FQNEAQ. TCRdb's copy holds only in-frame clones and misses some; the assay was immunoSEQ multiplex PCR. Among more than 80,000 clones listed, about 89% were seen once. The starting material was CD4+ or CD8+ T cells sorted from blood, obtained in a trial of the OX40 agonist ivuxolimab. This rearrangement joins TRBV7-8 to TRBJ2-1, with D possibly being TRBD1 (7 bases). The TCR was taken from an adult with an advanced solid tumor such as melanoma, head and neck, liver or kidney cancer. CDR3 sequence (DNA): TGTGCCAGCAGCTTTCGAGGGGGCGCGGGAAGCTACAATGAGCAGTTCTTC. Encoded protein: CASSFRGGAGSYNEQFF.